This entry lists 9 T cell receptor beta chains sequenced from one sample in a study of beta chain features in type 1 diabetes. General observations from the study: There was a moderate but significant shortening of TCRB CDR3s in all four CD4+ subsets of Type 1 diabetes patients.

The antigens these receptors bind are not known. Expressed TCRB transcripts got sequenced, as all isolated RNA was reverse transcribed. Assay used: immunoSEQ multiplex PCR; TCRdb lists only in-frame clones, some missing. The sample has roughly 160,000 clones; 6% to 9% are singletons. Input material: central memory CD4+ T cells from blood. The receptors originated from a man between 18 and 29 years old with type 1 diabetes.

This clone came up a few times. This chain links TRBV29-1 with TRBJ2-3; D remains unclear. The CDR3 has 13 amino acids. V was shortened by 4 bases and J by 2 bases, with 10 bases between the two germline ends. Looked up from germline, CDR1 is SQVTM and CDR2 is ANQGSEA. The CDR3 loop reads CSVGLINTDTQYF. DNA for the CDR3: TGCAGCGTTGGACTTATTAACACAGATACGCAGTATTTT.

In this sample, this clone turned up many times. This rearrangement joins TRBV7-2 to TRBJ2-3; TRBD1 is a possible D gene (7 bases). The CDR3 is 15 residues long. Germline V gives CDR1 SGHTA, CDR2 FQGNSA. The V end lost 2 bases, the J end lost 1 base, and 10 bases lay between the germline ends. The CDR3 DNA follows: TGTGCCAGCAGCTTACAGGGGGGTGGCACAGATACGCAGTATTTT. Protein sequence: CASSLQGGGTDTQYF.

The V and J genes are TRBV9 and TRBJ2-3, with D perhaps matching TRBD2 (6 bases). There are 15 residues in the CDR3. V was clipped by 1 base and J by 0 bases, with 9 bases between them. Per germline, CDR1 SGDLS and CDR2 YYNGEE. The CDR3: CASSVTGVSTDTQYF. As DNA, the CDR3 is TGTGCCAGCAGCGTAACGGGGGTCAGCACAGATACGCAGTATTTT.

The chain is built from TRBV19 and TRBJ2-1; 7 nucleotides agree with TRBD2. This CDR3 has 14 residues. Germline lookup yields CDR1 LNHDA and CDR2 SQIVND (reference sequence). J lost 9 bases, V lost 5 bases, and 10 bases had no gene match. CDR3 bases: TGTGCCAGTAGTGCGACTAGCCGAGTGGGTGAGCAGTTCTTC. As protein: CASSATSRVGEQFF.

This clone has a handful of counts. This chain uses TRBV15 with TRBJ2-7, with 8 bases that match TRBD2. Looked up from germline, CDR1 is LNHNV and CDR2 is YYDKDF (reference sequence). V lost 1 base, J lost 0 bases, and 8 bases stayed unmatched. The CDR3 contains 17 residues. The CDR3 DNA is TGTGCCACCAGCAGAGGAAGTGCTAGCGGGTTCTCCTACGAGCAGTACTTC. Residues: CATSRGSASGFSYEQYF.

This clone was seen a few times. The V gene is TRBV5-1, the J gene TRBJ2-1, with TRBD2 matching 10 bases. Germline V gene data show CDR1 as SGHRS and CDR2 as YFSETQ. CDR3 length: 15 amino acids. Germline trimming cut 0 bases from V and 7 bases from J; bases unmatched to any gene: 4. CDR3 loop: CASSLGLLAGNEQFF. CDR3 DNA: TGCGCCAGCAGCTTGGGGCTACTAGCGGGGAATGAGCAGTTCTTC. Based on the CDR3 plus reference TRBV5-1 and TRBJ2-1, the full variable domain is KAGVTQTPRYLIKTRGQQVTLSCSPISGHRSVSWYQQTPGQGLQFLFEYFSETQRNKGNFPGRFSGRQFSNSRSEMNVSTLELGDSALYLCASSLGLLAGNEQFFGPGTRLTVL.

The rearrangement joins TRBV29-1 to TRBJ1-4; no clear D gene. Trimming pared 1 base from V and 7 bases from J, leaving 13 bases between. The CDR3 has 14 amino acids. Germline V gives CDR1 SQVTM, CDR2 ANQGSEA. CDR3: CSVEVGGNGEKLFF. The DNA of the CDR3 is TGCAGCGTTGAAGTGGGAGGGAATGGTGAAAAACTGTTTTTT.

The chain couples TRBV28 to TRBJ2-7; D not certain. This CDR3 has 14 residues. The germline CDR1 and CDR2 sequences are MDHEN and SYDVKM. Trimming took off 5 bases at V and 6 bases at J, with 17 bases between the two ends. CDR3: CASSLSHGQAEQYF. CDR3 nucleotides: TGTGCCAGCAGTCTTTCCCACGGTCAGGCCGAGCAGTACTTC.

This clone was detected only a few times. The CDR3 DNA reads as TGCGCCAGCAGTCCCGACGGGACACCCTACGAGCAGTACTTC. This translates into CASSPDGTPYEQYF. The gene calls are TRBV23-1 and TRBJ2-7; TRBD1 is a possible D gene (6 bases). TRBV23-1 is designated an ORF whose function remains uncertain. This CDR3 is 14 amino acids long. Trimming cost V 4 bases and J 2 bases, with 12 bases left between them.